The text below deals with one T cell receptor (beta chain). The data were obtained in a study of CD8 T cells in Susac syndrome. V trimming: 4 bases; J trimming: 7 bases; junction bases outside the gene matches: 10. This CDR3 region has 14 residues. Random hexamers served to reverse transcribe roughly 0.5 to 1 ug RNA. A single record per CDR3 protein comes from TCRdb applying MiXCR to the immunoSEQ multiplex PCR reads. The sample contains 130,000 or so distinct CDR3 sequences, 96% of which appear only once. Sample: CD4+ T cells from PBMCs. This TCR was recovered from a human donor with Susac syndrome. The chain combines TRBV12-3 or TRBV12-4 with TRBJ2-7; 7 nucleotides match TRBD1. CDR3 sequence: CASSSTTGKTEQYF. CDR3 nucleotides: TGTGCCAGCAGTTCCACGACAGGGAAAACGGAGCAGTACTTC.